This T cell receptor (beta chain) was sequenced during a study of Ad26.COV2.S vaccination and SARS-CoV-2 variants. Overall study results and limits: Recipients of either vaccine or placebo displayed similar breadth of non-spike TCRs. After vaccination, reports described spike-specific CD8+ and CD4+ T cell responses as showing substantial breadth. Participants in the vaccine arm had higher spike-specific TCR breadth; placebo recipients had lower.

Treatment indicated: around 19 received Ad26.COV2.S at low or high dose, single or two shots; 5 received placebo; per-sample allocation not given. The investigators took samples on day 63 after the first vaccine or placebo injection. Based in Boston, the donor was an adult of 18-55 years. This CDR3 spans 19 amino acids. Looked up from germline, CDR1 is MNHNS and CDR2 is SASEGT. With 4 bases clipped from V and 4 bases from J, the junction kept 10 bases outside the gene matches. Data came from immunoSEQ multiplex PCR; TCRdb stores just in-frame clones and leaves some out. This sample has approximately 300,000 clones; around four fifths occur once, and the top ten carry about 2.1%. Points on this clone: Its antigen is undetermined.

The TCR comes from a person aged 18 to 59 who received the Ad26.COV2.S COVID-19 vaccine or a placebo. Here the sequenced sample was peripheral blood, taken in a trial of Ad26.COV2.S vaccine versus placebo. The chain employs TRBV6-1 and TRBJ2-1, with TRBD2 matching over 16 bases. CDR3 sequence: CASSAGLAGGPGAYNEQFF. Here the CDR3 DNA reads TGTGCCAGCAGTGCGGGACTAGCGGGGGGGCCAGGTGCGTACAATGAGCAGTTCTTC.